Listed below are T cell receptor beta chains from one sample, sequenced in a study of metastatic and nonmetastatic thyroid tumors. TCRdb ran MiXCR on the PCR reads. The data hold 40,000 to 45,000 clones, with about a sixth observed a single time. Sequencing was carried out using blood. The receptors here all came from a female donor with papillary thyroid cancer or a benign thyroid nodule (not recorded which). Some clones in this sample may be carry-over from other donors' samples. Each CDR3 is given with its conserved first and last residue. The D gene is left open where the match is weak. Part of the rows lack a size; the others show once, few, many or a class for expanded clones.

v_call	j_call	d_call	clone_size	cdr3_nt	cdr3_aa
TRBV27	TRBJ2-7	TRBD2	many	TGTGCCAGCAGTCCGGGGACTAGCGGGGACTCCTACGAGCAGTACTTC	CASSPGTSGDSYEQYF
TRBV7-2	TRBJ2-3	TRBD2	many	TGTGCCAGCAGCTCGACGGCCCTTGGGGGGGGCACAGATACGCAGTATTTT	CASSSTALGGGTDTQYF
TRBV20-1	TRBJ2-7	TRBD2	many	TGCAGTGCCATACTAGCGGGTCGGTTAGAGCAGTACTTC	CSAILAGRLEQYF
TRBV3-1	TRBJ1-4	-	-	TGTGCCAGCAGCCAAGATCGGGCGACAGAGGAAAAACTGTTTTTT	CASSQDRATEEKLFF
TRBV6-1	TRBJ2-7	TRBD2	medium-sized	TGTGCCAGCGGATTCGGACTAGCGGGAGCATACGAGCAGTACTTC	CASGFGLAGAYEQYF
TRBV6-1	TRBJ1-1	TRBD1	many	TGTGCCAGCAGGGCCAGGGGGGCAGAGAACACTGAAGCTTTCTTT	CASRARGAENTEAFF
TRBV6-2/TRBV6-3	TRBJ2-7	-	medium-sized	TGTGCCAGCAGTTACTCGAATTCCAGGGCCGAGCAGTACTTC	CASSYSNSRAEQYF
TRBV19	TRBJ2-1	-	many	TGTGCCAGTAGTATCCTCCCTACTTTTAGCTCCTACAATGAGCAGTTCTTC	CASSILPTFSSYNEQFF
TRBV20-1	TRBJ1-5	-	-	TGCAGTGCTAGGTCGGGGGGGAGTGACAATCAGCGCCAGCATTTT	CSARSGGSDNQRQHF
TRBV28	TRBJ2-7	-	few	TGTGCCGGCAGACACTCGGGGGCTATACCCTCCTACGAGCAGTACTTC	CAGRHSGAIPSYEQYF
TRBV6-2/TRBV6-3	TRBJ2-6	-	-	TGTGCCATACGGTGCTCTGGGTCCAACGTCCTGACTTTC	CAIRCSGSNVLTF
TRBV5-1	TRBJ2-7	-	-	TGCGCCAGCGAAGGGGACCCATACTTCTACGAGCAGTACTTC	CASEGDPYFYEQYF
TRBV5-8	TRBJ2-4	-	many	TGTGCCAGCAGCACCGGCCTGGTGGGGTCACATAACATTCAGTACTTC	CASSTGLVGSHNIQYF
TRBV15	TRBJ2-3	-	many	TGTGCCACCAGCAAAGGGAACACAGATACGCAGTATTTT	CATSKGNTDTQYF
TRBV19	TRBJ1-1	TRBD1	few	TGTGCCAGTAGCCGGGACAGTGTATATGGGACTGAAGCTTTCTTT	CASSRDSVYGTEAFF
TRBV15	TRBJ1-6	-	-	TGTGCCACCAGCAGGGGAGGGACAAATTATAATTCACCCCTCCACTTT	CATSRGGTNYNSPLHF
TRBV9	TRBJ1-4	TRBD1	many	TGTGCCAGCAGTCCACAGGGGGCGGGTGAAAAACTGTTTTTT	CASSPQGAGEKLFF
TRBV2	TRBJ1-4	-	many	TGTGCCAGCAGTGAGGACGTAACTGCAACTAATGAAAAACTGTTTTTT	CASSEDVTATNEKLFF
TRBV19	TRBJ2-4	TRBD2	few	TGTGCCAGTAGTATCCTCGGGGGGGACAAAAACATTAAGTACTTC	CASSILGGDKNIKYF
TRBV9	TRBJ1-4	TRBD1	many	TGTGCCAGCAGTCCTGCAACCGGGACAGGGAGATCTAATGAAAAACTGTTTTTT	CASSPATGTGRSNEKLFF
TRBV12-3/TRBV12-4	TRBJ2-5	-	few	TGTGCCAGCAGTTCCCCCCGGGTATTGACAGTAGCCGAGACCCAGTACTTC	CASSSPRVLTVAETQYF
TRBV28	TRBJ2-1	-	-	TGTGCCAGCCTAGGACCCCGCAGGGAGCAGTTCTTC	CASLGPRREQFF
TRBV9	TRBJ2-2	TRBD2	many	TGTGCCAGCAGCGTAGGCGGGAGGGCCAGAACCGGGGAGCTGTTTTTT	CASSVGGRARTGELFF
TRBV5-1	TRBJ2-3	TRBD1	-	TGCGCCAGCAAACAGGACAGGGGTTTATCAGATACGCAGTATTTT	CASKQDRGLSDTQYF
TRBV9	TRBJ2-2	-	many	TGTGCCAGCAGCGTAGGGAACTCCCCCGGGGAGCTGTTTTTT	CASSVGNSPGELFF
TRBV7-3	TRBJ2-1	-	many	TGTGCCAGCAGCTCCTACCCAGGGGAAGACAATGAGCAGTTCTTC	CASSSYPGEDNEQFF
TRBV7-2	TRBJ2-5	-	many	TGTGCCAGCAGCAGAGGGACTCTCCAAGAGACCCAGTACTTC	CASSRGTLQETQYF
TRBV11-2	TRBJ2-7	-	many	TGTGCCAGTACCGATCAGTTAGGCTACGAGCAGTACTTC	CASTDQLGYEQYF
TRBV30	TRBJ2-7	TRBD1	medium-sized	TGTGCCTGGAGTCCCCCCCCCACCCGGGACAGAAGCTCCTACGAGCAGTACTTC	CAWSPPPTRDRSSYEQYF
TRBV25-1	TRBJ1-6	-	many	TGTGCCAGCAGTGAGGAAGGCAGGGTGAACTCACCCCTCCACTTT	CASSEEGRVNSPLHF
TRBV30	TRBJ1-6	-	few	TGTGCCTGGAGTGGGGCCGGGAGAGGGAGTAATTCACCCCTCCACTTT	CAWSGAGRGSNSPLHF
TRBV4-2	TRBJ2-1	TRBD2	many	TGTGCCAGCAGCCAAGCGGGAGGGTTCAATGAGCAGTTCTTC	CASSQAGGFNEQFF
TRBV7-2	TRBJ1-1	-	-	TGTGCCAGCACACTTTTAATGGGAAACACTGAAGCTTTCTTT	CASTLLMGNTEAFF
TRBV28	TRBJ2-2	TRBD1	many	TGTGCCAGCAGTCTCGACTCCGGGACAGTGAACACCGGGGAGCTGTTTTTT	CASSLDSGTVNTGELFF
TRBV6-1	TRBJ2-3	-	many	TGTGCCAGCAGTGACGGCCGCCTAAGGGATACGCAGTATTTT	CASSDGRLRDTQYF
TRBV20-1	TRBJ2-7	TRBD1	once	TGCAGTGCGCCCCAGGGGGAGAGGAAAGAGAAGTACTTC	CSAPQGERKEKYF
TRBV20-1	TRBJ1-1	-	many	TGCAGTGCTAGAGATGAGAAAGGTTTGTACACTGAAGCTTTCTTT	CSARDEKGLYTEAFF
TRBV6-5	TRBJ2-2	-	many	TGTGCCAGCAGTTACTCAGGCCCACTGCCCACCGGGGAGCTGTTTTTT	CASSYSGPLPTGELFF
TRBV12-3/TRBV12-4	TRBJ2-1	-	-	TGTGCCAGCAGTCCCGGAACCTACAATGAGCAGTTCTTC	CASSPGTYNEQFF
TRBV10-3	TRBJ1-6	-	medium-sized	TGTGCCATCAAGGTTTCAGGGGAGGGATCACCCCTCCACTTT	CAIKVSGEGSPLHF
TRBV5-1	TRBJ2-3	TRBD2	-	TGCGCCAGCAGCCCCATAGCGGGAGGGGCAGATACGCAGTATTTT	CASSPIAGGADTQYF
TRBV5-1	TRBJ2-3	-	once	TGCGCCAGCAGCTTAGCCCGGCCGGGTGGTTACACAGATACGCAGTATTTT	CASSLARPGGYTDTQYF
TRBV5-6	TRBJ2-1	TRBD2	many	TGTGCCAGCAGCAACGGACTAGCGGCGAACAATGAGCAGTTCTTC	CASSNGLAANNEQFF
TRBV7-6	TRBJ2-1	-	-	TGTGCCAGCAGCTTAGGGGTACTAGCTGGGGGAAACAATGAGCAGTTCTTC	CASSLGVLAGGNNEQFF
TRBV6-1	TRBJ1-5	-	few	TGTGCCAGCAGCTTAGGACAGAATCAGCCCCAGCATTTT	CASSLGQNQPQHF
TRBV20-1	TRBJ2-3	-	many	TGCAGTGCTAGAGATCCCCCCAGCGTGAGCACAGATACGCAGTATTTT	CSARDPPSVSTDTQYF
TRBV6-1	TRBJ1-1	-	-	TGTGCCAGCAGTCTCAGGAACACTGAAGCTTTCTTT	CASSLRNTEAFF
TRBV28	TRBJ2-2	TRBD1	many	TGTGCCAGCACCATGGGGGACAGGGGGAACACCGGGGAGCTGTTTTTT	CASTMGDRGNTGELFF
TRBV27	TRBJ2-7	-	-	TGTGCCAGCAGTTCTGTACCTACCTACGAGCAGTACTTC	CASSSVPTYEQYF
TRBV25-1	TRBJ1-1	TRBD1	many	TGTGCCAGCAGGACAGGGGATGGAACTGAAGCTTTCTTT	CASRTGDGTEAFF